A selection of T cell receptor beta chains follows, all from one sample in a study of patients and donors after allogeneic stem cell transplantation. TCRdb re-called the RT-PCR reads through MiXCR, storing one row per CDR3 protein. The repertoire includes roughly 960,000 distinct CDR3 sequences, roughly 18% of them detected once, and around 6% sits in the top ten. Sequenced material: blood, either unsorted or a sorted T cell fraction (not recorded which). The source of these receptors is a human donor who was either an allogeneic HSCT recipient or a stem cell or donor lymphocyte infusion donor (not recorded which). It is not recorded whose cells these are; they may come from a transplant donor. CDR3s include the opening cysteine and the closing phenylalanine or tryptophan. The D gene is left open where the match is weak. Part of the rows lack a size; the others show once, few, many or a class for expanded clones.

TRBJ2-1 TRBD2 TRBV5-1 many TGTGCCAGCAGCCTTAGCGGGAGCTCCTACAATGAGCAGTTCTTC CASSLSGSSYNEQFF
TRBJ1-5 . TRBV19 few TGTGCCAGTAGGGGAAATCAGCCCCAGCATTTT CASRGNQPQHF
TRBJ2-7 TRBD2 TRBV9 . TGTGCCAGCAGCGTAGAGGGACTAGCGGCCCCTTACGAGCAGTACTTC CASSVEGLAAPYEQYF
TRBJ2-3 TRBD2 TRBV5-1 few TGCGCCAGCAGCACCGGGGGACTAGCGGGAGCAGATACGCAGTATTTT CASSTGGLAGADTQYF
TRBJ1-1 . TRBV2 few TGTGCCAGCAGGACGACGAGGGGGAACACTGAAGCTTTCTTT CASRTTRGNTEAFF
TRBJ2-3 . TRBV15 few TGTGCCACCCGGAAACAGACCGATAACACAGATACGCAGTATTTT CATRKQTDNTDTQYF
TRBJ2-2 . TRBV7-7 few TGTGCTAGCAGCTTAGCGGCGGGCTCGGCGAACACCGGGGAGCTGTTTTTT CASSLAAGSANTGELFF
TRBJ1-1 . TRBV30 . TGTGCCTGGAGTCTAAGTCGGGTTGTGGACACTGAAGCTTTCTTT CAWSLSRVVDTEAFF
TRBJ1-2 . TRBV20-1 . TGCAGTGCTACCGACAGGCACTATGGCTACACCTTC CSATDRHYGYTF
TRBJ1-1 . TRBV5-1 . TGCGCCAGCAGCGTCGACAGTATCACTGAAGCTTTCTTT CASSVDSITEAFF
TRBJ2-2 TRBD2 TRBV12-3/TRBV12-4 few TGTGCCAGCAGTTTACACGGGGGGATGAACACCGGGGAGCTGTTTTTT CASSLHGGMNTGELFF
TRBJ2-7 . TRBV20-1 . TGCAGTGCTAGCGGGGGTTATTACGAGCAGTACTTC CSASGGYYEQYF
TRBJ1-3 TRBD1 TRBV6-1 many TGTGCCAGCAGTGGGGGACAGGGATATGGAAACACCATATATTTT CASSGGQGYGNTIYF
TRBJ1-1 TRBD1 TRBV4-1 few TGCGCCAGCAGCCAAGTGGCCAACAGGGGTGGAGCACACACTGAAGCTTTCTTT CASSQVANRGGAHTEAFF
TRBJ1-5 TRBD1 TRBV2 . TGTGCCAGCAGTGCTCAGGGGGTAAATCAGCCCCAGCATTTT CASSAQGVNQPQHF
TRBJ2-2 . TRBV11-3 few TGTGCCAGCAGCTTTCGCGCGGCTTCGAACACCGGGGAGCTGTTTTTT CASSFRAASNTGELFF
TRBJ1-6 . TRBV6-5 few TGTGCCAGCAGTTACTCGGGCAGAGAGGGTATTTCACCCCTCCACTTT CASSYSGREGISPLHF
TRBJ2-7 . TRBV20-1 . TGCAGTGCTGGTCGGGACGTTTACTACGAGCAGTACTTC CSAGRDVYYEQYF
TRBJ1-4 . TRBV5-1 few TGCGCCAGCAGCTTGGTTATCGGGACTGTGAATGAAAAACTGTTTTTT CASSLVIGTVNEKLFF
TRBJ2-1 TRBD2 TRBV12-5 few TGTGCTATCCTACTAGCGGGGGAATACAATGAGCAGTTCTTC CAILLAGEYNEQFF
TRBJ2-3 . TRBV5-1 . TGCGCCAGCAGCCGGCTAAGCACAGATACGCAGTATTTT CASSRLSTDTQYF
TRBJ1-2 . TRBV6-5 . TGTGCCAGCAGTTACTTCCCCGGGACATTTTTTAACTATGGCTACACCTTC CASSYFPGTFFNYGYTF
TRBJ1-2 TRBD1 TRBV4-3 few TGCGCCAGCAGCCAAATGACAGGGCGATATGGCTACACCTTC CASSQMTGRYGYTF
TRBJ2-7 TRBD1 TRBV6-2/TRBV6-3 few TGTGCCAGCAGATCCTCGGGACAGCCCTACGAGCAGTACTTC CASRSSGQPYEQYF
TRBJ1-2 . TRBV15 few TGTGCCACCAGCAGAGAAACTCGACAGCACTATGGCTACACCTTC CATSRETRQHYGYTF
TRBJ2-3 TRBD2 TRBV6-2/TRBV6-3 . TGTGCCAGCAGTTACTCGAGGGAGCGGGGGGGTCGTACAGATACGCAGTATTTT CASSYSRERGGRTDTQYF
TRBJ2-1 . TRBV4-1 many TGCGCCAGCGCGATCCGACCGGGCTCGGGCTCCTACAATGAGCAGTTCTTC CASAIRPGSGSYNEQFF
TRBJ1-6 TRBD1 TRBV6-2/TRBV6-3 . TGTGCCAGCAGTCAACACCGGACAGGGGGCCTTCAGAATTCACCCCTCCACTTT CASSQHRTGGLQNSPLHF
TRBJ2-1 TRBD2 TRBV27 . TGTGCCAGCAGTTTCATAGCGGGGGGGCGTAATGAGCAGTTCTTC CASSFIAGGRNEQFF
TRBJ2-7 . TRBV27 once TGTGCCAGCAGTCATCGGGCCGGGGGCAGGGACTACGAGCAGTACTTC CASSHRAGGRDYEQYF
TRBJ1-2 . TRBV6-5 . TGTGCCAGCAGAAGGAATCGCGGAGGCTACACCTTC CASRRNRGGYTF
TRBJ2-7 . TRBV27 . TGTGCCAGCAGTTCCGCGGGGGCGGGACCCTACGAGCAGTACTTC CASSSAGAGPYEQYF
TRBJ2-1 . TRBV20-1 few TGCAGTGCTGCCGGCCAATTAGCTCGGAGGTTCAATGAGCAGTTCTTC CSAAGQLARRFNEQFF
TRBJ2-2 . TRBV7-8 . TGTGCCAGCAGCTTAAACAGGGTAAACACCGGGGAGCTGTTTTTT CASSLNRVNTGELFF
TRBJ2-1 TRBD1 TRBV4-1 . TGCGCCAGCAGCCAGCCCCGGGACAGGTACAATGAGCAGTTCTTC CASSQPRDRYNEQFF
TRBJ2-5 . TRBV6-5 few TGTGCCAGCAGTTCTTGGGGGTACGAGACCCAGTACTTC CASSSWGYETQYF
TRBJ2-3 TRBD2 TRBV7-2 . TGTGCCAGCAGCACCCCGGGACTAGGAACAGATACGCAGTATTTT CASSTPGLGTDTQYF
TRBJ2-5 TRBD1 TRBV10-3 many TGTGCCATCAGCGACAGGGGGCGTTTCCAAGAGACCCAGTACTTC CAISDRGRFQETQYF
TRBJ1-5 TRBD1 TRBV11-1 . TGTGCCAGCAGCTTAGAAGGACAGGGGACGATAAGCAATCAGCCCCAGCATTTT CASSLEGQGTISNQPQHF
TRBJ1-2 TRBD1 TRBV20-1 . TGCAGTGCTAGCAAGACAGGGGCGGGGTATGGCTACACCTTC CSASKTGAGYGYTF
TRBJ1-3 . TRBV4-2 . TGTGCCAGCAGCCAAGGGGGGGGGCCAGGAAACACCATATATTTT CASSQGGGPGNTIYF
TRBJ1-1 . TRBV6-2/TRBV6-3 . TGTGCCAGCAGTTACTTCCAGGGAACTGGACGGGTCACTGAAGCTTTCTTT CASSYFQGTGRVTEAFF
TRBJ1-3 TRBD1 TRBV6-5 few TGTGCCAGCAGTTTTGGACAGGACTCTGGAAACACCATATATTTT CASSFGQDSGNTIYF
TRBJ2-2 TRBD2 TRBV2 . TGTGCCAGCAGCGCGGGGGGGAGAACGACCGGGGAGCTGTTTTTT CASSAGGRTTGELFF
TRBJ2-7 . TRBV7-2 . TGTGCCGCAAGGGACCTCAGCTCCTACGAGCAGTACTTC CAARDLSSYEQYF
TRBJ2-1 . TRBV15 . TGTGCCACCAGCATCTGGACCCAATACAATGAGCAGTTCTTC CATSIWTQYNEQFF
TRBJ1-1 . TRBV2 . TGTGCCAGCCGTGAGCGGGGGCTGCCTTACTCGGGGACTGAAGCTTTCTTT CASRERGLPYSGTEAFF
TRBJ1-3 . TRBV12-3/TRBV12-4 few TGTGCCATCCAGGCGCCGCACCTGTATCGAAACACCATATATTTT CAIQAPHLYRNTIYF
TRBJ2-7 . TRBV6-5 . TGTGCCAGCAGTTACTCGACACAGGGGACTGACTACGAGCAGTACTTC CASSYSTQGTDYEQYF
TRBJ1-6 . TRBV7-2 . TGTGCCAGCAGCTTATTTTTCTCTTCACCCCTCCACTTT CASSLFFSSPLHF
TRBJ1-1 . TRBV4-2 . TGTGCCAGCAGCCAAGAAAGGGGGGGGAGCACTGAAGCTTTCTTT CASSQERGGSTEAFF
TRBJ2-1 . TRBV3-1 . TGTGCCAGCAGCTTCCCGGGGTCTGAGCAGTTCTTC CASSFPGSEQFF
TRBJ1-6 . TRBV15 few TGTGCCACCAGCAGAGATCTCGAGTCACCCCTCCACTTT CATSRDLESPLHF
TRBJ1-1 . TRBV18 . TGTGCCAGCTCACCCCAGGGATATGAAGCTTTCTTT CASSPQGYEAFF
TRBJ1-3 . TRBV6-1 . TGTGCCAGCCAGGGTGTTGCCAGTTCTGGAAACACCATATATTTT CASQGVASSGNTIYF
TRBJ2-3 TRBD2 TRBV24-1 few TGTGCCACCAGCTCGCCTAGCGGGAGCACAGATACGCAGTATTTT CATSSPSGSTDTQYF
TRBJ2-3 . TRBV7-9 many TGTGCCAGCAGCTCGGGCGGAGATACGCAGTATTTT CASSSGGDTQYF